A selection of T cell receptor beta chains follows, all from one sample in a study of PD-1 blockade in classical Hodgkin lymphoma. Method: immunoSEQ multiplex PCR; TCRdb's copy keeps in-frame clones and lacks some. In the table there are about 20,000 clones, less than 75% of which are singletons. The material was peripheral blood mononuclear cells (PBMCs), obtained before the second cycle of nivolumab. The receptor source for this set is a human donor with classical Hodgkin lymphoma. The CDR3 runs from the conserved cysteine through the conserved F or W. D genes are given only for firm matches. The size of a clone is reported for some rows only, either as once, few or many, or as a class for expanded clones.

clone_size: NA; cdr3_length: 11; v_call: TRBV6-1; j_call: TRBJ1-4; d_call: NA; cdr3_aa: CASIHNEKLFF; cdr3_nt: TGTGCCAGCATCCATAATGAAAAACTGTTTTTT
clone_size: medium-sized; cdr3_length: 15; v_call: TRBV5-1; j_call: TRBJ2-1; d_call: TRBD2; cdr3_aa: CASSLVAGEFNEQFF; cdr3_nt: TGCGCCAGCAGCTTGGTCGCGGGAGAGTTCAATGAGCAGTTCTTC
clone_size: NA; cdr3_length: 13; v_call: TRBV19; j_call: TRBJ2-5; d_call: TRBD1; cdr3_aa: CASSMDREETQYF; cdr3_nt: TGTGCCAGTAGTATGGACAGGGAAGAGACCCAGTACTTC
clone_size: NA; cdr3_length: 14; v_call: TRBV15; j_call: TRBJ2-1; d_call: NA; cdr3_aa: CATSRGINANEQFF; cdr3_nt: TGTGCCACCAGCAGAGGGATAAATGCCAATGAGCAGTTCTTC
clone_size: NA; cdr3_length: 12; v_call: TRBV5-5; j_call: TRBJ1-1; d_call: NA; cdr3_aa: CASSHGQIEAFF; cdr3_nt: TGTGCCAGCAGCCATGGACAGATTGAAGCTTTCTTT
clone_size: few; cdr3_length: 15; v_call: TRBV27; j_call: TRBJ2-5; d_call: TRBD2; cdr3_aa: CASSLLAGSLETQYF; cdr3_nt: TGTGCCAGCAGTTTATTAGCGGGATCACTAGAGACCCAGTACTTC
clone_size: NA; cdr3_length: 15; v_call: TRBV5-1; j_call: TRBJ2-3; d_call: TRBD2; cdr3_aa: CASSQGGLSTDTQYF; cdr3_nt: TGCGCCAGCAGCCAGGGAGGGTTGTCCACAGATACGCAGTATTTT
clone_size: NA; cdr3_length: 16; v_call: TRBV18; j_call: TRBJ2-3; d_call: NA; cdr3_aa: CASSPRSGPIADTQYF; cdr3_nt: TGTGCCAGCTCACCACGCTCGGGACCCATCGCAGATACGCAGTATTTT
clone_size: few; cdr3_length: 15; v_call: TRBV5-5; j_call: TRBJ2-3; d_call: TRBD2; cdr3_aa: CASSITSGSSDTQYF; cdr3_nt: TGTGCCAGCAGCATAACTAGCGGGAGCTCAGATACGCAGTATTTT
clone_size: NA; cdr3_length: 16; v_call: TRBV7-9; j_call: TRBJ2-5; d_call: TRBD1; cdr3_aa: CASSAPGTGNLETQYF; cdr3_nt: TGTGCCAGCAGCGCACCCGGGACAGGGAATTTGGAGACCCAGTACTTC
clone_size: NA; cdr3_length: 15; v_call: TRBV15; j_call: TRBJ2-1; d_call: NA; cdr3_aa: CATTRAGGSYNEQFF; cdr3_nt: TGTGCCACCACCCGGGCTGGGGGCTCCTACAATGAGCAGTTCTTC
clone_size: NA; cdr3_length: 15; v_call: TRBV15; j_call: TRBJ2-7; d_call: TRBD2; cdr3_aa: CATSGGLAGGWEQYF; cdr3_nt: TGTGCCACCAGCGGGGGACTAGCGGGAGGTTGGGAGCAGTACTTC
clone_size: few; cdr3_length: 14; v_call: TRBV10-3; j_call: TRBJ1-5; d_call: NA; cdr3_aa: CAISGGGHNQPQHF; cdr3_nt: TGTGCCATCAGCGGGGGGGGGCACAATCAGCCCCAGCATTTT
clone_size: NA; cdr3_length: 13; v_call: TRBV30; j_call: TRBJ2-5; d_call: NA; cdr3_aa: CAWSVRSRGEQYF; cdr3_nt: TGTGCCTGGAGTGTACGGAGCAGGGGAGAGCAGTACTTC
clone_size: NA; cdr3_length: 14; v_call: TRBV6-1; j_call: TRBJ2-7; d_call: TRBD1; cdr3_aa: CASRQGTGVYEQYF; cdr3_nt: TGTGCCAGCAGGCAGGGGACAGGGGTCTACGAGCAGTACTTC
clone_size: NA; cdr3_length: 14; v_call: TRBV28; j_call: TRBJ1-6; d_call: NA; cdr3_aa: CASSGDGKGSPLHF; cdr3_nt: TGTGCCAGCAGCGGGGACGGCAAAGGTTCACCCCTCCACTTT
clone_size: NA; cdr3_length: 15; v_call: TRBV7-2; j_call: TRBJ2-7; d_call: NA; cdr3_aa: CASSLAAASSYEQYF; cdr3_nt: TGTGCCAGCAGCTTAGCGGCGGCCAGCTCCTACGAGCAGTACTTC
clone_size: NA; cdr3_length: 13; v_call: TRBV16; j_call: TRBJ1-2; d_call: NA; cdr3_aa: CASSQDPNYGYTF; cdr3_nt: TGTGCCAGCAGCCAAGACCCCAACTATGGCTACACCTTC
clone_size: NA; cdr3_length: 18; v_call: TRBV10-2; j_call: TRBJ1-1; d_call: NA; cdr3_aa: CASSENPPNTEGNTEAFF; cdr3_nt: TGCGCCAGCAGTGAGAATCCCCCCAACACAGAAGGGAACACTGAAGCTTTCTTT
clone_size: once; cdr3_length: 13; v_call: TRBV10-1; j_call: TRBJ2-3; d_call: NA; cdr3_aa: CASSSSGTDTQYF; cdr3_nt: TGCGCCAGCAGTTCGTCAGGTACAGATACGCAGTATTTT
clone_size: NA; cdr3_length: 13; v_call: TRBV23-1; j_call: TRBJ2-7; d_call: NA; cdr3_aa: CASCQGGWYEQYF; cdr3_nt: TGCGCCAGCTGCCAAGGGGGGTGGTACGAGCAGTACTTC
clone_size: NA; cdr3_length: 14; v_call: TRBV7-8; j_call: TRBJ2-7; d_call: TRBD1; cdr3_aa: CASSVRDSNYEQYF; cdr3_nt: TGTGCCAGCAGCGTGAGGGACAGCAACTACGAGCAGTACTTC